Each of the 26 T cell receptor beta chains below was sequenced from the same sample in a study of PD-1 blockade in classical Hodgkin lymphoma. The protocol was immunoSEQ multiplex PCR, while the TCRdb copy is restricted to in-frame clones and leaves out a portion. The sample consists of about 17,000 clones, about 93% of them appearing once. Regarding time point: newly diagnosed, previously untreated cHL patient sample. Sequencing input: peripheral blood mononuclear cells (PBMCs). These receptors were collected from a human donor with classical Hodgkin lymphoma.

The rearrangement joins TRBV2 to TRBJ2-5; no firm D call. The CDR3 loop spans 12 amino acids. V shed 1 base and J shed 5 bases, with 5 bases lying between them. Per the germline V gene, CDR1 is SNHLY and CDR2 is FYNNEI. The CDR3 spells CASSEGGETQYF. CDR3 coding DNA: TGTGCCAGCAGTGAAGGGGGTGAGACCCAGTACTTC.

The chain links TRBV7-9 to TRBJ1-4; 8 bases match TRBD1. Germline loops: CDR1 SEHNR, CDR2 FQNEAQ (reference sequence). Unmatched junction bases numbered 10, after V lost 6 bases and J lost 7 bases. The CDR3 is 15 residues long. The CDR3, as DNA: TGTGCCAGCAGTCAAGGACAGGGCGAGGCTGAAAAACTGTTTTTT. Translating gives CASSQGQGEAEKLFF.

As regards this clone: Distinct nucleotide sequences in the sample also encode this CDR3. This sequence joins TRBV4-1 and TRBJ1-5, with TRBD1 as a possible D gene (5 bases). V was shortened by 0 bases and J by 4 bases, with 10 bases between the two germline ends. CDR1 MGHRA and CDR2 YSYEKL come from the germline V gene. This CDR3 has 15 amino acids. The CDR3, as DNA: TGCGCCAGCAGCCAAGATCTGGGGGGAAATCAGCCCCAGCATTTT. Protein product: CASSQDLGGNQPQHF.

V gene TRBV27 combines with J gene TRBJ2-1, with no clear D. CDR3 length: 14 residues. Germline lookup yields CDR1 MNHEY and CDR2 SMNVEV (reference sequence). V lost 4 bases and J 6 bases, leaving 13 bases between the germline ends. The CDR3 reads CASSSRPSANEQFF. CDR3 coding DNA: TGTGCCAGCAGTTCCCGACCCTCCGCCAATGAGCAGTTCTTC.

The chain joins TRBV7-8 to TRBJ1-2; 10 bases match TRBD1. Germline assignment: CDR1 SGHVS and CDR2 FQNEAQ. The length of the CDR3 is 14 residues. Germline trimming cut 3 bases from V and 8 bases from J; bases unmatched to any gene: 6. CDR3 protein: CASSLGTGDYGYTF. CDR3 nucleotides: TGTGCCAGCAGCTTGGGGACAGGGGATTACGGCTACACCTTC.

This chain uses TRBV10-1 with TRBJ2-5; D ambiguous. CDR3 length: 12 amino acids. Trimming stripped 5 bases from V and 11 bases from J, with 15 bases between. CDR1 WNHNN and CDR2 SYGVQD come from the germline V gene (reference sequence). In DNA, the CDR3 is TGCGCCAGCAGTAGTATCTCTCAGCCGCAGTACTTC. Residues: CASSSISQPQYF.

As for this clone: A junction end diverges from the germline sequence, so it may reflect a read error. The chain couples TRBV6-5 to TRBJ1-2, with D perhaps matching TRBD1 (5 bases). CDR1 MNHEY and CDR2 SVGAGI come from the germline V gene. This CDR3 spans 15 amino acids. CDR3 coding DNA: TGTGCCAGCAGTTACTCGAGATTGGGGACCTATGGCCACACCTTC. It yields the protein CASSYSRLGTYGHTF.

This clone showed up just a few times. V usage is TRBV19 and J usage is TRBJ1-1; TRBD1 aligns across 7 bases. CDR3 length: 14 amino acids. Looked up from germline, CDR1 is LNHDA and CDR2 is SQIVND (reference sequence). The V and J ends lost 7 bases and 0 bases, in that order; junction bases with no gene match: 5. CDR3: CASNLGTVNTEAFF. DNA for the CDR3: TGTGCCAGTAACCTCGGGACAGTGAACACTGAAGCTTTCTTT.

The genes are TRBV5-1 and TRBJ1-3, with D uncertain. Germline V gives CDR1 SGHRS, CDR2 YFSETQ. Between the trimmed V and J ends, which lost 0 bases and 4 bases, there was a span of 5 bases. The CDR3 spans 13 residues. CDR3 amino acids: CASSLDWGNTIYF. CDR3 DNA sequence: TGCGCCAGCAGCTTGGACTGGGGAAACACCATATATTTT.

J is TRBJ2-3 and V is TRBV7-6, with TRBD2 identical over 10 bases. The CDR3 is 15 amino acids. Germline trimming cut 2 bases from V and 7 bases from J; bases unmatched to any gene: 6. Germline values: CDR1 SGHVS, CDR2 FNYEAQ. The CDR3 DNA is TGTGCCAGCAGCTTATCTAGCGGGAGAGGGTATACGCAGTATTTT. This codes for CASSLSSGRGYTQYF. Filled out from reference TRBV7-6 and TRBJ2-3, the complete variable domain reads GAGVSQSPRYKVTKRGQDVALRCDPISGHVSLYWYRQALGQGPEFLTYFNYEAQQDKSGLPNDRFSAERPEGSISTLTIQRTEQRDSAMYRCASSLSSGRGYTQYFGPGTRLTVL.

This clone was counted once. V usage is TRBV7-6 and J usage is TRBJ2-3; TRBD2 might be the D (5 bases). This CDR3 is 14 amino acids long. V lost 2 bases to trimming and J lost 2 bases, with 8 bases between them. Germline CDR1 and CDR2: SGHVS and FNYEAQ. This CDR3 is CASSLSLATDTQYF. Here the CDR3 DNA reads TGTGCCAGCAGCTTATCCCTAGCCACAGATACGCAGTATTTT.

The chain links TRBV28 to TRBJ1-2; no firm D call. CDR3 size: 14 residues. Germline CDR1 and CDR2: MDHEN and SYDVKM. V dropped 6 bases and J dropped 8 bases, with 19 bases sitting between them. CDR3 residues: CASSRPPENRGYTF. The CDR3 coding sequence is TGTGCCAGCAGCCGACCCCCAGAGAATAGGGGCTACACCTTC.

The chain carries TRBV7-8 and TRBJ2-5; possible D gene TRBD2, 5 bases. Germline-derived CDR1 and CDR2 are SGHVS and FQNEAQ. The CDR3 totals 14 residues. With 1 base removed from V and 5 bases from J, the gap between germline ends came to 11 bases. This CDR3 is CASSLVRVWETQYF. CDR3 bases: TGTGCCAGCAGCTTAGTGAGGGTTTGGGAGACCCAGTACTTC.

This chain joins TRBV2 and TRBJ1-2; 7 bases align to TRBD1. The CDR3 is 13 amino acids. Per the germline V gene, CDR1 is SNHLY and CDR2 is FYNNEI. Trimming removed 6 bases from V and 8 bases from J; junction bases left unmatched: 9. CDR3 nucleotides: TGTGCCAGCAGGGCACAGGGGAGGATAGGCTACACCTTC. It translates to CASRAQGRIGYTF. The whole variable domain, remainder taken from reference TRBV2 and TRBJ1-2, is EPEVTQTPSHQVTQMGQEVILRCVPISNHLYFYWYRQILGQKVEFLVSFYNNEISEKSEIFDDQFSVERPDGSNFTLKIRSTKLEDSAMYFCASRAQGRIGYTFGSGTRLTVV.

This chain joins TRBV11-2 and TRBJ2-7; unclear D gene. Germline V CDR1 and CDR2: SGHAT, FQNNGV. V lost 6 bases to trimming and J lost 4 bases, with 10 bases between them. This CDR3 has 12 residues. CDR3 region: CASRASGYEQYF. DNA of the CDR3: TGTGCCAGCAGGGCCAGTGGTTACGAGCAGTACTTC.

There are a few counts of this clone. This chain uses TRBV7-9 with TRBJ1-1; TRBD1 is a possible D gene (5 bases). Per the germline V gene, CDR1 is SEHNR and CDR2 is FQNEAQ (reference sequence). V lost 5 bases and J lost 7, with 26 bases in between. The CDR3 loop spans 17 amino acids. CDR3 protein: CASSPLRDLYYPYEAFF. CDR3 sequence (DNA): TGTGCCAGCAGCCCGTTACGGGACCTTTATTACCCTTATGAAGCTTTCTTT.

This chain joins TRBV6-9 and TRBJ2-7, with a tentative D call TRBD2 (5 bases). V lost 8 bases to trimming and J lost 6 bases, with 17 bases between them. CDR1 and CDR2 (germline): MNHGY, SVAAGI. CDR3 length: 13 residues. CDR3 sequence: CASGQLAAGEQYF. In nucleotides, the CDR3 is TGTGCCAGCGGGCAACTGGCCGCGGGCGAGCAGTACTTC.

The chain links TRBV6-1 to TRBJ2-7; D tentatively fits TRBD1 or TRBD2 (5 bases each). The germline CDR1 and CDR2 sequences are MNHNS and SASEGT. This CDR3 is 14 amino acids long. With 0 bases removed from V and 6 bases from J, the gap between germline ends came to 12 bases. CDR3: CASSEAGEGVEQYF. Here the CDR3 DNA reads TGTGCCAGCAGTGAAGCGGGGGAAGGGGTCGAGCAGTACTTC.

This chain connects TRBV10-3 to TRBJ2-2; D not certain. Trimming shortened V by 6 bases and J by 6 bases, and 11 bases separated the two germline ends. CDR1 and CDR2 (germline): ENHRY, SYGVKD. The CDR3 covers 13 residues. The CDR3 region is CAIRNIAAGELFF. Written as DNA, the CDR3 is TGTGCCATCAGGAATATAGCAGCCGGGGAGCTGTTTTTT.

The chain uses TRBV18 and TRBJ1-2; D not resolved. V lost 6 bases and J 6 bases, leaving 11 bases between the germline ends. Germline assignment: CDR1 KGHSH and CDR2 LQKENI. CDR3 size: 12 residues. In DNA form, the CDR3 reads TGTGCCAGCTCCCACCCTCAGAATGGCTACACCTTC. Encoded protein: CASSHPQNGYTF.

The chain recombines TRBV15 with TRBJ2-5; 7 positions agree with TRBD1. J lost 1 base, V lost 4 bases, and 9 bases had no gene match. Germline V gene sequence: CDR1 LNHNV, CDR2 YYDKDF (reference sequence). The CDR3 has 16 residues. The CDR3 is CATSKLDGTAQETQYF. The CDR3 bases are TGTGCCACCAGCAAACTAGACGGGACAGCCCAAGAGACCCAGTACTTC.

This rearrangement joins TRBV23-1 to TRBJ2-5; D unclear. TRBV23-1 is designated an ORF whose function remains uncertain. CDR3 size: 10 residues. Trimming cost V 9 bases and J 7 bases, with 9 bases left between them. The CDR3 sequence: CARLFWTQYF. CDR3 nucleotides: TGCGCCAGACTGTTCTGGACCCAGTACTTC.

The chain is built from TRBV6-4 and TRBJ2-1; 8 bases are shared with TRBD2. Per the germline V gene, CDR1 is MRHNA and CDR2 is SNTAGT. Germline trimming cut 9 bases from V and 7 bases from J; bases unmatched to any gene: 8. The CDR3 has 13 amino acids. The CDR3 sequence: CASQSGSSNEQFF. In nucleotides, the CDR3 is TGTGCCAGTCAAAGCGGGAGCAGTAATGAGCAGTTCTTC.

In this sample, this clone turned up once. J is TRBJ1-5 and V is TRBV30; D uncertain. Germline CDR1 and CDR2: GTSNPN and SVGIG (reference sequence). This CDR3 region has 15 residues. Between the trimmed V and J ends, which lost 0 bases and 1 base, there was a span of 10 bases. The DNA for the CDR3 is TGTGCCTGGAGTGTACCAGGTCTAAGCAATCAGCCCCAGCATTTT. Amino acid sequence: CAWSVPGLSNQPQHF. The variable domain in full, with the rest retrieved from reference TRBV30 and TRBJ1-5, is SQTIHQWPATLVQPVGSPLSLECTVEGTSNPNLYWYRQAAGRGLQLLFYSVGIGQISSEVPQNLSASRPQDRQFILSSKKLLLSDSGFYLCAWSVPGLSNQPQHFGDGTRLSIL.

This chain connects TRBV7-3 to TRBJ2-6; 7 bases map to TRBD1. Germline V CDR1 and CDR2: SGHTA, FQGTGA. V gave up 4 bases and J gave up 2 bases; unmatched junction bases: 2. The CDR3 length is 15 residues. The CDR3 is CASSSTGAGANVLTF. DNA for the CDR3: TGTGCCAGCAGCTCAACAGGGGCTGGGGCCAACGTCCTGACTTTC. The full variable domain, rest sourced from reference TRBV7-3 and TRBJ2-6, is GAGVSQTPSNKVTEKGKYVELRCDPISGHTALYWYRQSLGQGPEFLIYFQGTGAADDSGLPNDRFFAVRPEGSVSTLKIQRTERGDSAVYLCASSSTGAGANVLTFGAGSRLTVL.

This clone was seen a few times. The chain is built from TRBV6-7 and TRBJ2-5; 12 bases fit TRBD1. TRBV6-7 is identified as an open reading frame with a role that is uncertain. This CDR3 contains 17 residues. The junction had 12 bases not matched to a gene; V was cut back by 5 bases and J by 5 bases. DNA for the CDR3: TGTGCCAGCAGTCCGGGACAGGGGGCACCTTACTCCGAGACCCAGTACTTC. Its protein product is CASSPGQGAPYSETQYF.